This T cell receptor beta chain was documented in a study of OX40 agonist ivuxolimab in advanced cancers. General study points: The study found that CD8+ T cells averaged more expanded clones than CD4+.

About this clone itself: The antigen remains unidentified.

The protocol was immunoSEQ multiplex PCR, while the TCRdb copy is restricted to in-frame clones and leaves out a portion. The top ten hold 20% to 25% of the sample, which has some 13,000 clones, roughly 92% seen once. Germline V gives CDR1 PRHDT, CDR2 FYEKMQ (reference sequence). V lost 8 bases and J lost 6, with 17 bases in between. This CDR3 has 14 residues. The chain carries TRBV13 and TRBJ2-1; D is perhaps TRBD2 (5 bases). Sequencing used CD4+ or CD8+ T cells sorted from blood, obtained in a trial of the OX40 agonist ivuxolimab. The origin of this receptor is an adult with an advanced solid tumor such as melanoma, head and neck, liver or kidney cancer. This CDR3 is CASGGGPYGNEQFF. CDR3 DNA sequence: TGTGCCAGCGGTGGCGGGCCGTATGGCAATGAGCAGTTCTTC.